This TCR beta chain was captured by sequencing in a study of OX40 agonist ivuxolimab in advanced cancers. Study information: Partial responses were achieved by three patients: one hepatocellular carcinoma, two cutaneous melanoma.

Assay used: immunoSEQ multiplex PCR; TCRdb lists only in-frame clones, some missing. The sample shows around 100,000 clones, approximately 89% of them seen only once. V shed 5 bases and J shed 4 bases, with 14 bases lying between them. The CDR3 loop spans 15 amino acids. Looked up from germline, CDR1 is SGHTA and CDR2 is FQGNSA. Material: CD4+ or CD8+ T cells sorted from blood, obtained in a trial of the OX40 agonist ivuxolimab. This chain links TRBV7-2 with TRBJ2-2, with D possibly TRBD2 on 6 matching bases. This TCR derives from an adult with an advanced solid tumor such as melanoma, head and neck, liver or kidney cancer. CDR3: CASSQEGLGTGELFF. CDR3 bases: TGTGCCAGCAGCCAGGAGGGCCTGGGCACCGGGGAGCTGTTTTTT.